Described below is a single T cell receptor beta chain sequence and its context. The CDR3 loop spans 13 amino acids. Germline CDR1 is ENHRY and CDR2 is SYGVKD. J was trimmed by 1 base and V by 11 bases; bases with no gene match: 7. The authors' processing: Estimates of nucleated cell counts were drawn from the amplification of reference gene primers. Method: immunoSEQ multiplex PCR; TCRdb's copy keeps in-frame clones and lacks some. V, J and clone size reflect that table, while D and trimming were determined from the DNA. The sample contains approximately 110,000 clones, nearly 90% of which appear only once. The data originate from a study of blood T cell repertoires in COVID-19. Study-wide background: Italy, Spain and the United States were the sources of the convalescent and acute COVID-19 samples. In each case, the material was cDNA or gDNA derived from T cells, B-cell-depleted T cells, or PBMCs.

This sequence originates from a woman aged 70-85 years who had recovered from COVID-19. V gene TRBV10-3 combines with J gene TRBJ2-7, with TRBD1 matching 8 bases. The source material was peripheral blood. CDR3 region: CAVRDRPSYEQYF. The CDR3 DNA reads TGTGCCGTCCGGGACAGGCCATCCTACGAGCAGTACTTC.